The present T cell receptor (beta chain) was sequenced within a study of T cell clonality in common variable immunodeficiency. Findings of the study overall: T cell subpopulation sequencing would be needed to explain CVID clonality.

This clone was detected ten times or more. Its antigen is unknown. The read ends 3 residues before the CDR3 terminus; that terminus is restored from the germline J gene. Produced via immunoSEQ multiplex PCR; TCRdb's table is partial and in-frame only. The repertoire consists of over 50,000 clones, none detected only once. CDR1 is DFQATT, CDR2 SNEGSKA, per germline (reference sequence). This CDR3 contains 13 residues. The V gene lost 7 bases and the J gene lost 1 base, with 13 bases spanning the gap. The clonotype comes from a person aged 18 to 70 in good health. The rearrangement uses TRBV20-1 and TRBJ2-5; D may be TRBD1 or TRBD2 (5 bases each). The sequencing sample was made of peripheral blood mononuclear cells. CDR3 DNA (partial): TGCAGTGTGATAGAGGGGCCCCAAGAGACC. This gives the protein CSVIEGPQET. From start to end, the CDR3 is CSVIEGPQETQYF.